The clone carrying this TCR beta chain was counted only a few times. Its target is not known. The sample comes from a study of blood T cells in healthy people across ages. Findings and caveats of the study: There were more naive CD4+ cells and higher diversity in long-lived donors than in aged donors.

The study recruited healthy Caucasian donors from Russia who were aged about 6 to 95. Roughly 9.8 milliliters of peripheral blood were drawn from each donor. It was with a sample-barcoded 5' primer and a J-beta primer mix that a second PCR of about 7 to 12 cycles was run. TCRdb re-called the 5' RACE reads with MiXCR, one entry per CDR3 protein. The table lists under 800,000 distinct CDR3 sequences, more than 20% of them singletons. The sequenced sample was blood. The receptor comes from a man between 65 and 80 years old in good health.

CDR3 amino acids: CSAFLSSGSSYEQYF. The CDR3 DNA reads as TGCAGTGCCTTCCTAAGTAGCGGATCCTCCTACGAGCAGTACTTC. The chain combines TRBV20-1 with TRBJ2-7, with D perhaps matching TRBD2 (6 bases). The V gene's germline CDR1 is DFQATT and CDR2 SNEGSKA (reference sequence). V was shortened by 6 bases and J by 0 bases, with 18 bases between the two germline ends. This CDR3 spans 15 amino acids.